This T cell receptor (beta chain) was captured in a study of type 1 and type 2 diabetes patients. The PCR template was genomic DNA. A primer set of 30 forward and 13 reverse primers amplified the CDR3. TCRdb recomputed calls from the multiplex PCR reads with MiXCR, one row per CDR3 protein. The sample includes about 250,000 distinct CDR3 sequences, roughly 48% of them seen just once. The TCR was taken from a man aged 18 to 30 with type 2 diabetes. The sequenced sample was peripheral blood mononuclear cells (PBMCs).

The CDR3 bases are TGTGCCAGTAGTAGCGTGGAAGACGACTCCTACGAGCAGTACTTC. Protein sequence: CASSSVEDDSYEQYF. This chain connects TRBV19 to TRBJ2-7; D is unresolved. This CDR3 contains 15 residues. CDR1 LNHDA and CDR2 SQIVND come from the germline V gene (reference sequence). Trimming pared 4 bases from V and 0 bases from J, leaving 13 bases between.